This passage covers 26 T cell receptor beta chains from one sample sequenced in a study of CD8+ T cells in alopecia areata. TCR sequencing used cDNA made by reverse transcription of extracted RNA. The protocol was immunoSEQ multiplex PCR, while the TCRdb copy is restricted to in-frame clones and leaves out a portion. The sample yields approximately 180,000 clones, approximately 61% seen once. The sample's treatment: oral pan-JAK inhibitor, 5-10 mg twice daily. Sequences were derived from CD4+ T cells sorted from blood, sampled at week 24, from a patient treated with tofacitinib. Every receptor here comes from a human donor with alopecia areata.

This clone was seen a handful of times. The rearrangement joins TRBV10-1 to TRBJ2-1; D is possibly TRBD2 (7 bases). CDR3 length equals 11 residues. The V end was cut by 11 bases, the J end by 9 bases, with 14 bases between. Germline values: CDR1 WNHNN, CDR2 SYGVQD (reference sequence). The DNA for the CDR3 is TGCGCCGGCCACAGGGAGGGTGAGCAGTTCTTC. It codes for CAGHREGEQFF.

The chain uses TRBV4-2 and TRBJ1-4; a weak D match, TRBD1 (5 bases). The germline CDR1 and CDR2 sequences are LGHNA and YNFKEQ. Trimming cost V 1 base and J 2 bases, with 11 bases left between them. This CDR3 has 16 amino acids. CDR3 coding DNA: TGTGCCAGCAGCCAAGGCCGGGACGGTACTAATGAAAAACTGTTTTTT. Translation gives CASSQGRDGTNEKLFF.

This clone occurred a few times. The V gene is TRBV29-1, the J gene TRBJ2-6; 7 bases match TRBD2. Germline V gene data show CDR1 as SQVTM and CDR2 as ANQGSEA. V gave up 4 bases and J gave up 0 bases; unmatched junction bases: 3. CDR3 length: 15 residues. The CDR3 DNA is TGCAGCGTTGCCGGGGGGAACTCTGGGGCCAACGTCCTGACTTTC. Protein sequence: CSVAGGNSGANVLTF.

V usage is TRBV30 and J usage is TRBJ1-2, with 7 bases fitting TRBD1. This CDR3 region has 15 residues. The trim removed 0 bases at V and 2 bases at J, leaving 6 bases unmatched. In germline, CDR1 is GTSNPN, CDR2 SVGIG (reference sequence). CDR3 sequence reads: CAWSVGGRGNYGYTF. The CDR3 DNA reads TGTGCCTGGAGTGTGGGGGGCAGGGGGAACTATGGCTACACCTTC.

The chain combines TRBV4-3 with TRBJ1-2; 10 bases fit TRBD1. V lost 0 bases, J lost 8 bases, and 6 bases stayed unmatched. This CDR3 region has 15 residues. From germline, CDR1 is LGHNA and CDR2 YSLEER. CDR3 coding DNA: TGCGCCAGCAGCCAAGACTGGGGGACAGGGGTCGGCTACACCTTC. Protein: CASSQDWGTGVGYTF.

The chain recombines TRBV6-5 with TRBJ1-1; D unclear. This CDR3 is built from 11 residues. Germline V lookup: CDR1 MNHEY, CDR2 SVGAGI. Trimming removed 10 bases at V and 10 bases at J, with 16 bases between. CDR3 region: CATLLGPRAFF. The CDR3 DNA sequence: TGTGCCACCTTACTAGGTCCTCGAGCTTTCTTT.

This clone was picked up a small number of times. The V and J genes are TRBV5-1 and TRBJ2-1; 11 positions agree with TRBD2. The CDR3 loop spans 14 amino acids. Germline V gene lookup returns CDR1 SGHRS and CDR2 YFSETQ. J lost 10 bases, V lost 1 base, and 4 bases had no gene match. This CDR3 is CASSLSSSGREQFF. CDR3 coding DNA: TGCGCCAGCAGCTTGTCTTCTAGCGGGAGGGAGCAGTTCTTC.

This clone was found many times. In DNA, the CDR3 is TGTGCCAGCAGCTTGGGCATTTACAATGAGCAGTTCTTC. Protein: CASSLGIYNEQFF. The chain recombines TRBV7-3 with TRBJ2-1; D is undetermined. Germline V lookup: CDR1 SGHTA, CDR2 FQGTGA. Trimming shortened V by 3 bases and J by 4 bases, and 7 bases separated the two germline ends. The length of the CDR3 is 13 residues.

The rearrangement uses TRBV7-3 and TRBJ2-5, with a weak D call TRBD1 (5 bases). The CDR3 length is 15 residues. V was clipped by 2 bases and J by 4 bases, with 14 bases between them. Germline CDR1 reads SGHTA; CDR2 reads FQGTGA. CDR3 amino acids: CASSLGAAQGETQYF. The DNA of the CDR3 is TGTGCCAGCAGCTTAGGGGCTGCTCAGGGAGAGACCCAGTACTTC.

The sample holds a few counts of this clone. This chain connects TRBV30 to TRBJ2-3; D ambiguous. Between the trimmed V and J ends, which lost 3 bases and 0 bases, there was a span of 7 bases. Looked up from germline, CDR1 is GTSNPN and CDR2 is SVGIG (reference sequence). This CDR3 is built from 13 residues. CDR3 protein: CAWRNPSTDTQYF. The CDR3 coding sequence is TGTGCCTGGAGAAATCCTAGCACAGATACGCAGTATTTT. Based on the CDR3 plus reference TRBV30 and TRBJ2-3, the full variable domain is SQTIHQWPATLVQPVGSPLSLECTVEGTSNPNLYWYRQAAGRGLQLLFYSVGIGQISSEVPQNLSASRPQDRQFILSSKKLLLSDSGFYLCAWRNPSTDTQYFGPGTRLTVL.

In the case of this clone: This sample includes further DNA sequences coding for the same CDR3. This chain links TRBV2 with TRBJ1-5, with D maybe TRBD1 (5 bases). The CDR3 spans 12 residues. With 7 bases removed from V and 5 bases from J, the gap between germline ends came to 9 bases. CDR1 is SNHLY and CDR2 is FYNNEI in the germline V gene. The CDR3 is CASTEGDQPQHF. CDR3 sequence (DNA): TGTGCCAGCACCGAAGGGGATCAGCCCCAGCATTTT.

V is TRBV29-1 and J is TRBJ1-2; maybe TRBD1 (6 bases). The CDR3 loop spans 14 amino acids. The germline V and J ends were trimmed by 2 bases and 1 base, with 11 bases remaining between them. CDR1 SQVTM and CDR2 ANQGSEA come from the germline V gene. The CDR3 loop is CSVETDSHNYGYTF. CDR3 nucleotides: TGCAGCGTTGAAACGGACAGTCATAACTATGGCTACACCTTC.

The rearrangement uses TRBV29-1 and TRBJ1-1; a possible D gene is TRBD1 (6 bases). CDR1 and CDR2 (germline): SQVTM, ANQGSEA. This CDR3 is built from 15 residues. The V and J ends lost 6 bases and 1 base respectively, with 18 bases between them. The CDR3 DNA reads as TGCAGCGTCGTGCCGAGGGGGGTCTCGAACACTGAAGCTTTCTTT. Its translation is CSVVPRGVSNTEAFF.

This chain's CDR3 is CSVVPRSSDNYGYTF. For the CDR3, the DNA is TGCAGCGTTGTTCCTAGGTCCTCAGATAACTATGGCTACACCTTC. This sequence joins TRBV29-1 and TRBJ1-2; D is unresolved. The CDR3 covers 15 residues. Per the germline V gene, CDR1 is SQVTM and CDR2 is ANQGSEA. V lost 4 bases, J lost 1 base, and 16 bases lay in between. Drawing the rest from reference TRBV29-1 and TRBJ1-2, the complete variable domain is SAVISQKPSRDICQRGTSLTIQCQVDSQVTMMFWYRQQPGQSLTLIATANQGSEATYESGFVIDKFPISRPNLTFSTLTVSNMSPEDSSIYLCSVVPRSSDNYGYTFGSGTRLTVV.

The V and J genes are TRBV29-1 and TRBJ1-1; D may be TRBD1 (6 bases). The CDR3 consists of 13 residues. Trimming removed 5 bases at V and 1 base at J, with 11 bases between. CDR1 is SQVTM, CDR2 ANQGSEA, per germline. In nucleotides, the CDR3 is TGCAGCGTTAACGGGGGCGGGAACACTGAAGCTTTCTTT. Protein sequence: CSVNGGGNTEAFF. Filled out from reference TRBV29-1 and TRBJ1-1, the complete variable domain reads SAVISQKPSRDICQRGTSLTIQCQVDSQVTMMFWYRQQPGQSLTLIATANQGSEATYESGFVIDKFPISRPNLTFSTLTVSNMSPEDSSIYLCSVNGGGNTEAFFGQGTRLTVV.

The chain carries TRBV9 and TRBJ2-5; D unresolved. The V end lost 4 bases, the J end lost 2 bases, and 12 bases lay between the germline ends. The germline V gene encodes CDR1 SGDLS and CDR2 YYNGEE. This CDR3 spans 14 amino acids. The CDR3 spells CASSPQPEQETQYF. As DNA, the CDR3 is TGTGCCAGCAGCCCCCAACCGGAACAAGAGACCCAGTACTTC.

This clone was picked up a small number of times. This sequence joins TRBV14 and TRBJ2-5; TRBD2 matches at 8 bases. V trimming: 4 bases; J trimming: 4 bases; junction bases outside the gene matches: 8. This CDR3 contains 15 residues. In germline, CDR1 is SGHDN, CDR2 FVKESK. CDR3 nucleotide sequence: TGTGCCAGCAGCCTTCGCGGGGGGTTCGGAGAGACCCAGTACTTC. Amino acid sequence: CASSLRGGFGETQYF.

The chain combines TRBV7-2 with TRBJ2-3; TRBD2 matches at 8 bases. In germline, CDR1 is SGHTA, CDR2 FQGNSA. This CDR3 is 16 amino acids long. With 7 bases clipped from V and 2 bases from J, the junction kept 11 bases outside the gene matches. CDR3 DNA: TGTGCCAGCACCCGAACTGCGGGGGGCAACACAGATACGCAGTATTTT. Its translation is CASTRTAGGNTDTQYF.

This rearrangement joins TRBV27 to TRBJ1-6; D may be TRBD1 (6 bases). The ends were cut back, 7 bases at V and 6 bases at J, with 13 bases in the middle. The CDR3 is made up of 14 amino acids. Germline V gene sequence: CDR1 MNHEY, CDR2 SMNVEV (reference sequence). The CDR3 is CASNTRGGNSPLHF. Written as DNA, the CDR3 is TGTGCCAGCAACACCAGGGGAGGTAATTCACCCCTCCACTTT.

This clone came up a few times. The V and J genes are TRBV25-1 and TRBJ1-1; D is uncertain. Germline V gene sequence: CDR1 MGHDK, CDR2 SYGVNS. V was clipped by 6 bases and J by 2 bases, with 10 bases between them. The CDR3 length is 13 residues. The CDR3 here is CASSSTHNTEAFF. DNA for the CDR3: TGTGCCAGCAGCTCGACCCATAACACTGAAGCTTTCTTT.

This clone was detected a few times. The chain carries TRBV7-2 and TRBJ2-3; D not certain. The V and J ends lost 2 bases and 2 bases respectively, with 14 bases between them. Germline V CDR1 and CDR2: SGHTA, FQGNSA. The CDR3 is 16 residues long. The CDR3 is CASSLSERSNTDTQYF. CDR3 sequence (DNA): TGTGCCAGCAGCTTATCAGAACGGTCTAACACAGATACGCAGTATTTT.

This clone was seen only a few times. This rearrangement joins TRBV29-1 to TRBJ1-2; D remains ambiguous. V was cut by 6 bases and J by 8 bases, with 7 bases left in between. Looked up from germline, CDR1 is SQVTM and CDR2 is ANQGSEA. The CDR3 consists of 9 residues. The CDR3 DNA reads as TGCAGCGTGGTTGAGGGCTACACCTTC. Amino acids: CSVVEGYTF.

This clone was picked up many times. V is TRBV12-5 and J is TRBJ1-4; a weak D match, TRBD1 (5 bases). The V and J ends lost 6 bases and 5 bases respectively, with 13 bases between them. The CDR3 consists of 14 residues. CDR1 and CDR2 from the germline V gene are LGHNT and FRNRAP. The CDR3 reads CASGSGRENEKLFF. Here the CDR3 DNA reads TGTGCTAGTGGCTCGGGACGGGAAAATGAAAAACTGTTTTTT.

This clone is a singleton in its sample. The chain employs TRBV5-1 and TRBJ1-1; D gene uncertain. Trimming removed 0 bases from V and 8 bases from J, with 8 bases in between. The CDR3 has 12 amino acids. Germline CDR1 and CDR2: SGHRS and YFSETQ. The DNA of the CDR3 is TGCGCCAGCAGCTTGGCGAACAGCGAAGCTTTCTTT. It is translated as CASSLANSEAFF.

The CDR3 loop reads CAWRGRGEAFF. The CDR3 nucleotides read TGTGCCTGGAGGGGGCGAGGTGAAGCTTTCTTT. This sequence joins TRBV30 and TRBJ1-1, with D perhaps matching TRBD1 (5 bases). The CDR3 consists of 11 residues. The V end was cut by 3 bases, the J end by 7 bases, with 9 bases between. The germline V gene has CDR1 GTSNPN and CDR2 SVGIG (reference sequence).

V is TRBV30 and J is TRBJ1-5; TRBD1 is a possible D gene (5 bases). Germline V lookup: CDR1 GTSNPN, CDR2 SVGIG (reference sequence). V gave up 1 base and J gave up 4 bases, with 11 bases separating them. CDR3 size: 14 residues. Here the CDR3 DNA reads TGTGCCTGGAGTGCAACGACAGAGAATCAGCCCCAGCATTTT. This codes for CAWSATTENQPQHF. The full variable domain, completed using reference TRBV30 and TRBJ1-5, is SQTIHQWPATLVQPVGSPLSLECTVEGTSNPNLYWYRQAAGRGLQLLFYSVGIGQISSEVPQNLSASRPQDRQFILSSKKLLLSDSGFYLCAWSATTENQPQHFGDGTRLSIL.